The rows below give T cell receptor beta chains drawn from one sample of a study of T cell changes during pregnancy in multiple sclerosis. Libraries were prepared by immunoSEQ multiplex PCR; TCRdb keeps only in-frame clonotypes and omits some of them. The table includes around 99,000 clones, 85% to 95% detected once. Sample: peripheral blood, taken in the third trimester of pregnancy. These receptors originate from a female donor in good health, enrolled as a control in a pregnancy study. The conserved cysteine and the conserved F or W are not part of the CDR3 here. D genes are given only for firm matches.

V: TRBV27
J: TRBJ2-2
D: TRBD1
CDR3: ASIQGQGIGELF

V: TRBV4-3
J: TRBJ1-4
D: TRBD1
CDR3: ASSQGLTGDQGEKLF

V: TRBV6-1
J: TRBJ2-1
D: NA
CDR3: ASSETEF

V: TRBV19
J: TRBJ2-7
D: NA
CDR3: ASSLRVGGSYEQY

V: TRBV11-3
J: TRBJ2-1
D: NA
CDR3: ASSLVAGNNEQF

V: TRBV27
J: TRBJ2-7
D: NA
CDR3: ASSLSDYSYEQY

V: TRBV30
J: TRBJ1-1
D: NA
CDR3: AWEFQGRSLDTEAF

V: TRBV5-6
J: TRBJ1-1
D: NA
CDR3: ASSLFRGGTEAF

V: TRBV2
J: TRBJ1-1
D: TRBD1
CDR3: ASTDRGAEAF

V: TRBV9
J: TRBJ2-1
D: TRBD2
CDR3: ASSVVGASGGDNEQF

V: TRBV27
J: TRBJ2-7
D: TRBD1
CDR3: ATSRDRTYEQY

V: TRBV7-8
J: TRBJ2-1
D: TRBD1
CDR3: ASSLDVRGPYNEQF

V: TRBV6-1
J: TRBJ2-5
D: NA
CDR3: ASTLYRDSSRAQY

V: TRBV27
J: TRBJ1-5
D: NA
CDR3: ASSLQRGSLRGPQH

V: TRBV2
J: TRBJ2-3
D: TRBD1
CDR3: ASNRGMADTQY

V: TRBV20-1
J: TRBJ1-2
D: NA
CDR3: SASEAGYT

V: TRBV7-2
J: TRBJ2-2
D: NA
CDR3: ASSPAGRTGELF

V: TRBV5-1
J: TRBJ1-1
D: TRBD1
CDR3: ASSLRTGYNTEAF

V: TRBV10-3
J: TRBJ1-1
D: NA
CDR3: AIGGHPVDTEAF

V: TRBV7-2
J: TRBJ1-2
D: NA
CDR3: ASSQHDPQGSGYT

V: TRBV7-2
J: TRBJ1-5
D: NA
CDR3: ASSLTAGGNQPQH

V: TRBV18
J: TRBJ2-2
D: NA
CDR3: ASSRTANTGELF

V: TRBV5-4
J: TRBJ1-5
D: NA
CDR3: ASSSGDSNQPQH

V: TRBV7-2
J: TRBJ2-7
D: NA
CDR3: ASSFSGIYEQY

V: TRBV7-2
J: TRBJ2-7
D: NA
CDR3: ASSPRGGAAYEQY

V: TRBV15
J: TRBJ1-5
D: TRBD1
CDR3: ATSRGQGSNQPQH

V: TRBV10-3
J: TRBJ1-6
D: NA
CDR3: AISEQESSYNSPLH

V: TRBV7-9
J: TRBJ2-1
D: TRBD1
CDR3: ASSSGPGQVGNEQF

V: TRBV19
J: TRBJ1-2
D: TRBD1
CDR3: ASTGGNSFFGYGYT

V: TRBV9
J: TRBJ2-5
D: NA
CDR3: ASSTRGSETQY

V: TRBV4-3
J: TRBJ2-2
D: TRBD2
CDR3: ASSQKLAVSGATGELF

V: TRBV27
J: TRBJ2-2
D: NA
CDR3: ASCSGTGELF

V: TRBV6-1
J: TRBJ2-4
D: TRBD2
CDR3: ASSEAGTSGGSNIQY

V: TRBV19
J: TRBJ2-3
D: TRBD1
CDR3: ASTDGTGDIDTQY

V: TRBV11-2
J: TRBJ1-2
D: NA
CDR3: ASSQGRQVNYGYT

V: TRBV9
J: TRBJ2-2
D: TRBD2
CDR3: ASSVTSGGRTGELF

V: TRBV19
J: TRBJ1-4
D: NA
CDR3: ASSRFSQANEKLF

V: TRBV18
J: TRBJ1-1
D: TRBD1
CDR3: ASSRQGADTEAF

V: TRBV5-6
J: TRBJ1-2
D: NA
CDR3: ASSSGGAGYT

V: TRBV10-3
J: TRBJ1-1
D: NA
CDR3: AISEQANTEAF

V: TRBV29-1
J: TRBJ2-1
D: TRBD2
CDR3: SVDRSGGNEQF